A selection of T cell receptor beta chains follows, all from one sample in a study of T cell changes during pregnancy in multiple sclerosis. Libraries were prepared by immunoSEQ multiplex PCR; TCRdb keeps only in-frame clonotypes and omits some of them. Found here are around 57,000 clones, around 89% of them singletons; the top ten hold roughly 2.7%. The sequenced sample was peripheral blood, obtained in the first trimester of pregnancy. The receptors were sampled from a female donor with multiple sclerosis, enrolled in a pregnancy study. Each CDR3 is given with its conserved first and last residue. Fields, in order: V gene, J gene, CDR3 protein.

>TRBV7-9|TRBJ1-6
CASSPSGGNSPLHF
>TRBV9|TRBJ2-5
CASSPGHELLQETQYF
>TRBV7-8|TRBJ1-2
CASSSRDRGLKGYTF
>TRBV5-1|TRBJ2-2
CASSSDWAGELFF
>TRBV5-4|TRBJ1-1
CASSRGGNKDGAFF
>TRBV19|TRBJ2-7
CASSIQGGRGYEQYF
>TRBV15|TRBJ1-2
CATSSTGYGYTF
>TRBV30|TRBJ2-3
CAWSAGQGTDTQYF
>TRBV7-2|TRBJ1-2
CASSLGGASGYTF
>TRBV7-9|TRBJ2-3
CASSLDADTQYF
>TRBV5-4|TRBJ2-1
CASQPYGGNYNEQFF
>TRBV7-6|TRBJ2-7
CASSLKFNYEQYF
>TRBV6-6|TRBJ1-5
CASSYGQGSQPQHF
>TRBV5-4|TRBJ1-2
CASSLQTGALNYGYTF
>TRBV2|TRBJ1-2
CASSPGTRLHGYTF
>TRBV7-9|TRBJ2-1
CASSGHILYNEQFF
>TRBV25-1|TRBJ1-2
CASKESEGVEYGYTF
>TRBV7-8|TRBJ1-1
CASSSLLRDSFRAFF
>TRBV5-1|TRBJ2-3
CASNQGLAGVSDTQYF
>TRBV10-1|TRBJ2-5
CASSESRPGETQYF
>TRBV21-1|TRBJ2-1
CASSISAGLAGGNEQFF
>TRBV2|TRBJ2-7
CASSPVYEQYF
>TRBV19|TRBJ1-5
CASSPGTLRWGNQPQHF
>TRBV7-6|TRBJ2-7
CASSLAGEAYEQYF
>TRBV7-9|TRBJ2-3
CASSLRRGGPSTDTQYF
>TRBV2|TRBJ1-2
CASRYDRVEGYTF
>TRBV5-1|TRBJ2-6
CASSIGQGGTSGANVLTF
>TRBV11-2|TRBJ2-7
CASSLGTGFSSYEQYF
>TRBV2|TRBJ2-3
CASSGLAADTQYF
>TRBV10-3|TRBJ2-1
CAISAPGIGVDYEQFF
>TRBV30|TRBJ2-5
CAWRGDKGEETQYF
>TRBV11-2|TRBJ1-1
CASSFFQGGRQAFF
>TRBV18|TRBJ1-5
CASSPRETGGAGQPQHF
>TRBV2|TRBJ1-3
CASSVDRGNGNTIYF
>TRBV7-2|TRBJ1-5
CASSLVPGNDQPQHF
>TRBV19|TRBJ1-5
CATEEQGNNQPQHF
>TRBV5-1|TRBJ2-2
CASRWLTGELFF
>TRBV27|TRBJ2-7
CATPDSRSGRSFYEQYF
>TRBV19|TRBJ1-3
CASSIQGFGNTIYF
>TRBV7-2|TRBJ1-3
CASTQGYSGNTIYF
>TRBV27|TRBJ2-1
CASSLGTAGYNEQFF
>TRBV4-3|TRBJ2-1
CASSQAPPGQGYNEQFF
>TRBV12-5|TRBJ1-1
CASGSRTAYTEAFF
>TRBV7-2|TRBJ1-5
CASSPYQSGGNQPQHF
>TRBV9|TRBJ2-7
CASSTSGGPSEQYF
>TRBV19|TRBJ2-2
CASSHLPKTSGLSTGELFF
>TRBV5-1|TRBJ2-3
CASSLGQKDTQYF
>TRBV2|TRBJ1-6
CASSERDRGHSPLHF
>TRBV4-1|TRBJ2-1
CASSQALAGGYNEQFF